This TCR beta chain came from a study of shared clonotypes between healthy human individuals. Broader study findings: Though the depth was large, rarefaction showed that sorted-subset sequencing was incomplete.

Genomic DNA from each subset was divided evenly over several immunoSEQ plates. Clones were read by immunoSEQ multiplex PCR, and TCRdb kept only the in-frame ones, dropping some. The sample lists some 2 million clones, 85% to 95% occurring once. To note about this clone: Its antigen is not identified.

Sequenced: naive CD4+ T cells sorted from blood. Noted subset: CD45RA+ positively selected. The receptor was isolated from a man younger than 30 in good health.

The CDR3 coding sequence is TGTGCCATCAGTGAGTCAAGGGTGACAGGGGGCGACTATGGCTACACCTTC. It is translated as CAISESRVTGGDYGYTF. The gene calls are TRBV10-3 and TRBJ1-2, with 10 positions matching TRBD1. The germline V gene encodes CDR1 ENHRY and CDR2 SYGVKD. The CDR3 loop spans 17 amino acids. V was clipped by 0 bases and J by 3 bases; unmatched bases: 7.